Below, 22 T cell receptor beta chains from the same sample are listed, as sequenced in a study of early T cells in non-severe SARS-CoV-2 infection. In TCRdb, the 5' RACE reads were re-called with MiXCR into one record per CDR3 protein. The data hold some 49,000 distinct CDR3 sequences, with about 4.2% observed a single time. The sample was whole blood. These receptor sequences come from an adult who was a healthcare worker with PCR-confirmed SARS-CoV-2 infection or an uninfected control (not recorded which).

This clonotype was seen repeatedly, ten times or more. The V and J genes are TRBV6-5 and TRBJ1-3, with D unresolved. CDR3 length equals 17 residues. Germline CDR1 is MNHEY and CDR2 is SVGAGI. The ends were cut back, 9 bases at V and 0 bases at J, with 21 bases in the middle. Written as DNA, the CDR3 is TGTGCCAGTGGCTCCCGGGAGCAATGGGGCTCTGGAAACACCATATATTTT. It yields the protein CASGSREQWGSGNTIYF.

This clonotype was counted ten times or more. V and J are TRBV11-3 and TRBJ2-2; no clear D. V lost 1 base and J lost 6, with 12 bases in between. CDR1 and CDR2 (germline): SGHNT, YENEEA. This CDR3 is built from 15 residues. The chain's CDR3 is CASSLGRSGSGELFF. The CDR3, as DNA: TGTGCCAGCAGCTTAGGACGGAGTGGTTCCGGGGAGCTGTTTTTT.

At least ten counts were recorded for this clonotype. The rearrangement uses TRBV7-2 and TRBJ2-3, with D unresolved. This CDR3 has 14 residues. CDR1 is SGHTA, CDR2 FQGNSA, per germline. V shed 1 base and J shed 1 base, with 6 bases lying between them. The CDR3 nucleotides are TGTGCCAGCAGCTTAGGCCGGGGCACAGATACGCAGTATTTT. Translated, it gives CASSLGRGTDTQYF. The complete variable domain, with remaining parts taken from reference TRBV7-2 and TRBJ2-3, reads GAGVSQSPSNKVTEKGKDVELRCDPISGHTALYWYRQSLGQGLEFLIYFQGNSAPDKSGLPSDRFSAERTGGSVSTLTIQRTQQEDSAVYLCASSLGRGTDTQYFGPGTRLTVL.

The V and J genes are TRBV7-2 and TRBJ2-4; D gene ambiguous. CDR3 size: 19 residues. CDR1 SGHTA and CDR2 FQGNSA come from the germline V gene. Trimming pared 4 bases from V and 0 bases from J, leaving 22 bases between. The CDR3 nucleotides are TGTGCCAGCAGCTCCACTCTAAGGGATTCGACCCCAGCCAAAAACATTCAGTACTTC. Translated, it gives CASSSTLRDSTPAKNIQYF.

The genes are TRBV6-5 and TRBJ2-1; D call uncertain. This CDR3 is built from 16 residues. Looked up from germline, CDR1 is MNHEY and CDR2 is SVGAGI. V was cut by 5 bases and J by 3 bases, with 17 bases left in between. CDR3 coding DNA: TGTGCCAGCAGTCCCGACCGTCAGGCCTACTACAATGAGCAGTTCTTC. It yields the protein CASSPDRQAYYNEQFF.

The chain combines TRBV29-1 with TRBJ1-5, with 11 bases identical to TRBD1. J gave up 1 base and V 6 bases, and 2 bases lay outside the gene matches. This CDR3 is 14 amino acids long. The germline CDR1 and CDR2 sequences are SQVTM and ANQGSEA. CDR3 in DNA: TGCAGCGTCCGGGACAGGGGGAGCAATCAGCCCCAGCATTTT. It codes for CSVRDRGSNQPQHF. Combining the CDR3 with reference TRBV29-1 and TRBJ1-5 gives the whole variable domain SAVISQKPSRDICQRGTSLTIQCQVDSQVTMMFWYRQQPGQSLTLIATANQGSEATYESGFVIDKFPISRPNLTFSTLTVSNMSPEDSSIYLCSVRDRGSNQPQHFGDGTRLSIL.

The gene calls are TRBV3-1 and TRBJ1-1; tentative D call: TRBD1 (5 bases). Trimming left V 3 bases short and J 0 bases short, with 5 bases between. Germline V CDR1 and CDR2: LGHDT, YNNKEL (reference sequence). The CDR3 consists of 13 residues. The CDR3 DNA sequence: TGTGCCAGCAGCCAGGGGGTGAACACTGAAGCTTTCTTT. It translates to CASSQGVNTEAFF.

This clonotype occurred many times. This rearrangement joins TRBV6-5 to TRBJ1-2; perhaps TRBD1 as D (6 bases). The V gene's germline CDR1 is MNHEY and CDR2 SVGAGI. Trimming stripped 5 bases from V and 6 bases from J, with 22 bases between. This CDR3 comprises 16 residues. The CDR3 spells CASSPSPPTGLHGYTF. The DNA of the CDR3 is TGTGCCAGCAGTCCTTCCCCCCCCACAGGGCTCCATGGCTACACCTTC.

This clonotype was counted many times. The J gene is TRBJ2-3, the V gene TRBV12-3 or TRBV12-4; 9 bases fit TRBD1. V was pared by 5 bases and J by 1 base, with 4 bases of the junction left unmatched. CDR3 length: 15 residues. CDR3 amino acids: CASSRTGDRTDTQYF. CDR3 in DNA: TGTGCCAGCAGTCGGACAGGGGACCGCACAGATACGCAGTATTTT.

This clonotype has a count of ten or more. V and J are TRBV27 and TRBJ2-7; D ambiguous. The length of the CDR3 is 15 residues. The germline V gene has CDR1 MNHEY and CDR2 SMNVEV (reference sequence). V lost 4 bases, J lost 2 bases, and 15 bases lay in between. CDR3: CASSSIEAFTYEQYF. The CDR3 DNA reads TGTGCCAGCAGTTCCATAGAGGCCTTCACCTACGAGCAGTACTTC.

This clonotype was detected ten times or more. The J gene is TRBJ2-3, the V gene TRBV7-9; TRBD2 matches 9 bases. From germline, CDR1 is SEHNR and CDR2 FQNEAQ (reference sequence). V lost 6 bases, J lost 1 base, and 2 bases stayed unmatched. CDR3 length equals 14 residues. DNA for the CDR3: TGTGCCAGCAGGAAGCGGGAGGGCACAGATACGCAGTATTTT. Its protein is CASRKREGTDTQYF.

This clonotype occurred a few times. The chain employs TRBV20-1 and TRBJ1-3; TRBD1 agrees at 8 bases. The CDR3 spans 15 residues. J was trimmed by 0 bases and V by 3 bases; bases with no gene match: 4. Germline V CDR1 and CDR2: DFQATT, SNEGSKA (reference sequence). CDR3 sequence reads: CSARDRVSSGNTIYF. The CDR3 coding sequence is TGCAGTGCTAGGGACAGGGTTTCCTCTGGAAACACCATATATTTT.

This clonotype was detected many times. The chain carries TRBV14 and TRBJ2-2; the D is unclear. The CDR3 loop spans 13 amino acids. The V end lost 5 bases, the J end lost 4 bases, and 8 bases lay between the germline ends. From germline, CDR1 is SGHDN and CDR2 FVKESK. Here the CDR3 reads CASSRVSTGELFF. The CDR3 DNA sequence: TGTGCCAGCAGCAGGGTGAGCACCGGGGAGCTGTTTTTT.

This clonotype was observed at least ten times. The chain employs TRBV4-2 and TRBJ1-4; 8 bases map to TRBD1. There are 18 residues in the CDR3. The V and J ends lost 0 bases and 3 bases, in that order; junction bases with no gene match: 9. Germline values: CDR1 LGHNA, CDR2 YNFKEQ. CDR3 in amino acids: CASSQDRQGALSNEKLFF. As DNA, the CDR3 is TGTGCCAGCAGCCAAGATCGGCAGGGGGCATTGTCTAATGAAAAACTGTTTTTT.

This clonotype was found many times. V is TRBV10-1 and J is TRBJ2-2; a possible D gene is TRBD2 (6 bases). Trimming left V 2 bases short and J 7 bases short, with 11 bases between. CDR3 length: 14 amino acids. From germline, CDR1 is WNHNN and CDR2 SYGVQD (reference sequence). CDR3 sequence: CASSEEGLGGELFF. DNA for the CDR3: TGCGCCAGCAGTGAGGAGGGACTGGGCGGGGAGCTGTTTTTT.

This clonotype was seen at least ten times. The chain uses TRBV7-8 and TRBJ1-1, with 8 bases that match TRBD1. J gave up 11 bases and V 5 bases, and 4 bases lay outside the gene matches. This CDR3 has 11 residues. CDR1 and CDR2 from the germline V gene are SGHVS and FQNEAQ. Here the CDR3 reads CASSGRGLAFF. CDR3 sequence (DNA): TGTGCCAGCAGCGGCAGGGGGCTGGCTTTCTTT. Filled out from reference TRBV7-8 and TRBJ1-1, the complete variable domain reads GAGVSQSPRYKVAKRGQDVALRCDPISGHVSLFWYQQALGQGPEFLTYFQNEAQLDKSGLPSDRFFAERPEGSVSTLKIQRTQQEDSAVYLCASSGRGLAFFGQGTRLTVV.

This clonotype was found a few times. This chain joins TRBV6-5 and TRBJ2-7, with TRBD2 identical over 12 bases. The J segment lost 4 bases and the V segment lost 6 bases, leaving 10 bases of the junction unmatched. Germline-derived CDR1 and CDR2 are MNHEY and SVGAGI. This CDR3 comprises 16 residues. DNA of the CDR3: TGTGCCAGCAGAGGGCTAGCGGGAGGGCCGGGGTACGAGCAGTACTTC. Amino acids: CASRGLAGGPGYEQYF.

This clonotype was seen repeatedly, ten times or more. The chain recombines TRBV11-3 with TRBJ2-3; D might be TRBD2 (5 bases). Trimming took 5 bases from V and 4 from J, leaving 13 bases between them. Per the germline V gene, CDR1 is SGHNT and CDR2 is YENEEA. This CDR3 is built from 14 residues. CDR3: CASSPRRGADTQYF. CDR3 nucleotide sequence: TGTGCCAGCAGCCCCCGACGGGGTGCAGATACGCAGTATTTT. Variable domain in full (rest from reference TRBV11-3 and TRBJ2-3): EAGVVQSPRYKIIEKKQPVAFWCNPISGHNTLYWYLQNLGQGPELLIRYENEEAVDDSQLPKDRFSAERLKGVDSTLKIQPAELGDSAVYLCASSPRRGADTQYFGPGTRLTVL.

At least ten counts were recorded for this clonotype. The V gene is TRBV6-2 or TRBV6-3, the J gene TRBJ1-5; D is ambiguous. The germline CDR1 and CDR2 sequences are MNHEY and SVGEGT. The CDR3 consists of 14 residues. The V end was cut by 6 bases, the J end by 4 bases, with 13 bases between. CDR3 DNA sequence: TGTGCCAGCAGCACAGCGGGAGGGAATCAGCCCCAGCATTTT. Translating gives CASSTAGGNQPQHF.

This clonotype has at least ten counts. The rearrangement uses TRBV20-1 and TRBJ2-3; D unresolved. Germline V lookup: CDR1 DFQATT, CDR2 SNEGSKA (reference sequence). The CDR3 is 15 residues long. Trimming removed 5 bases at V and 0 bases at J, with 15 bases between. Here the CDR3 DNA reads TGCAGTGCTGCCTCAGCGAGCTTTAGCACAGATACGCAGTATTTT. Translated: CSAASASFSTDTQYF.

The chain recombines TRBV29-1 with TRBJ1-4; D gene unclear. This CDR3 is 11 amino acids long. Germline V gene lookup returns CDR1 SQVTM and CDR2 ANQGSEA. V gave up 5 bases and J gave up 7 bases, with 8 bases separating them. In nucleotides, the CDR3 is TGCAGCGTTCTCTTCGCTGAAAAACTGTTTTTT. It specifies CSVLFAEKLFF.

In nucleotides, the CDR3 is TGCGCCAGCAGCTTGGCCAGGGTAAACACTGAAGCTTTCTTT. Protein sequence: CASSLARVNTEAFF. The chain joins TRBV5-1 to TRBJ1-1, with TRBD1 as a possible D gene (5 bases). The CDR3 extends over 14 amino acids. Trimming shortened V by 0 bases and J by 2 bases, and 8 bases separated the two germline ends. The germline CDR1 and CDR2 sequences are SGHRS and YFSETQ. Filled out from reference TRBV5-1 and TRBJ1-1, the complete variable domain reads KAGVTQTPRYLIKTRGQQVTLSCSPISGHRSVSWYQQTPGQGLQFLFEYFSETQRNKGNFPGRFSGRQFSNSRSEMNVSTLELGDSALYLCASSLARVNTEAFFGQGTRLTVV.